This TCR beta chain was captured in a study of shared clonotypes between healthy human individuals. Whole-study context: Sampling drew on donors who were a couple of women and three men aged 18 to 49.

Overall study findings and caveats: Among donors, sharing of clonotypes was expected to be affected by sequencing depth. The naive CD4 repertoires of a handful of donors were compared, and about 5% of clonotypes were shared.

The CDR3 covers 16 residues. Trimming removed 4 bases from V and 3 bases from J; junction bases left unmatched: 7. Germline CDR1 LNHDA, CDR2 SQIVND (reference sequence). The protocol was immunoSEQ multiplex PCR, while the TCRdb copy is restricted to in-frame clones and leaves out a portion. The sample lists 2 million to 2.5 million clones, under 95% occurring once. For this clone: The antigen is not known.

This chain joins TRBV19 and TRBJ2-1; 9 bases are shared with TRBD2. The source material was naive CD4+ T cells from PBMCs. Subset of the sample: CD45RA+ positively selected. The origin of this receptor is a man younger than 30 in good health. Some clones in this sample may be carry-over from other donors' samples. CDR3 in DNA: TGTGCCAGTAGTACCCGGCTAGCGGGACTCTACAATGAGCAGTTCTTC. Translating it yields CASSTRLAGLYNEQFF.